These 13 T cell receptor beta chains were all obtained from the same sample, sequenced in a study of T cells after yellow fever vaccination. TCRdb independently ran MiXCR on the 5' RACE reads; one entry per CDR3 protein. Of some 200,000 distinct CDR3 sequences listed, 9.5% to 11% were seen once; the top ten hold 35% to 40%. The specimen comprised CD8+ T cells sorted from PBMCs, sampled 15 days after the yellow fever booster vaccination. The source of these receptors is a man younger than 35 who received the YFV17D yellow fever vaccine.

This clonotype was seen a few times. The rearrangement uses TRBV6-2 or TRBV6-3 and TRBJ2-2; 8 nucleotides agree with TRBD2. Germline CDR1 and CDR2: MNHEY and SVGEGT. The CDR3 contains 16 residues. The ends lost 2 bases at V and 6 bases at J; junction bases unmatched: 8. For the CDR3, the DNA is TGTGCCAGCAGTTACCTCCCAGCGGGGGACCCCGGGGAGCTGTTTTTT. This codes for CASSYLPAGDPGELFF.

The V gene is TRBV4-1, the J gene TRBJ2-7; D perhaps matches TRBD2 (6 bases). Between the trimmed V and J ends, which lost 1 base and 5 bases, there was a span of 9 bases. The CDR3 runs 13 residues. Germline CDR1 and CDR2: MGHRA and YSYEKL. The CDR3 coding sequence is TGCGCCAGCAGCCAAGTTTGGGGGGACGAGCAGTACGTC. This codes for CASSQVWGDEQYV.

This clonotype has more than one count but fewer than ten. The chain uses TRBV4-1 and TRBJ2-7; 11 nucleotides match TRBD2. Per the germline V gene, CDR1 is MGHRA and CDR2 is YSYEKL. With 0 bases clipped from V and 4 bases from J, the junction kept 2 bases outside the gene matches. The CDR3 covers 15 residues. The CDR3 here is CASSQELAGDYEQYV. Here the CDR3 DNA reads TGCGCCAGCAGCCAAGAACTAGCGGGGGATTACGAGCAGTACGTC.

The V gene is TRBV20-1, the J gene TRBJ2-3; D is possibly TRBD1 (6 bases). The CDR3 has 15 residues. The germline gives CDR1 DFQATT, CDR2 SNEGSKA (reference sequence). The V gene lost 3 bases and the J gene lost 3 bases, with 16 bases spanning the gap. In nucleotides, the CDR3 is TGCAGTGCTAGGGACCTCAGGGGCAAAACAGATACGCAGTATTTT. This translates into CSARDLRGKTDTQYF.

In this sample, this clonotype turned up a few times. The chain is built from TRBV21-1 and TRBJ2-5; the table's D call TRBD2 went unverified against the DNA. TRBV21-1 is noted as a pseudogene. The CDR3 extends over 15 amino acids. The CDR3 loop reads CASSEIPTSGETQYF. The CDR3 DNA is TGTGCCAGCAGCGAGATACCGACTAGCGGAGAGACCCAGTACTTC.

This clonotype was seen a handful of times. CDR3 sequence (DNA): TGCAGTGCTAGTCCCCCCTCCCTCTCCTACAATGAGCAGTTCTTC. Protein sequence: CSASPPSLSYNEQFF. V gene TRBV20-1 combines with J gene TRBJ2-1; no definite D call. CDR3 length equals 15 residues. Germline CDR1 reads DFQATT; CDR2 reads SNEGSKA (reference sequence). Trimming stripped 3 bases from V and 0 bases from J, with 12 bases between.

This sequence joins TRBV28 and TRBJ2-5; TRBD2 might be the D (6 bases). V was cut by 5 bases and J by 4 bases, with 14 bases left in between. The CDR3 consists of 14 residues. Germline assignment: CDR1 MDHEN and CDR2 SYDVKM. In DNA form, the CDR3 reads TGTGCCAGCAGTGGATGGGGGGAACGAGAGACCCAGTACTTC. This codes for CASSGWGERETQYF.

The rearrangement joins TRBV7-8 to TRBJ2-1, with D perhaps matching TRBD2 (5 bases). The germline CDR1 and CDR2 sequences are SGHVS and FQNEAQ. This CDR3 spans 14 amino acids. V lost 0 bases and J lost 4, with 7 bases in between. The CDR3 protein is CASSLAGRYNEQFF. DNA for the CDR3: TGTGCCAGCAGCTTAGCAGGGAGATACAATGAGCAGTTCTTC.

The rearrangement uses TRBV4-1 and TRBJ2-6; D may be TRBD1 (6 bases). The CDR3 runs 17 residues. With 3 bases removed from V and 4 bases from J, the gap between germline ends came to 16 bases. Per the germline V gene, CDR1 is MGHRA and CDR2 is YSYEKL. The CDR3 loop is CASSQIVQGAGANVLTF. CDR3 nucleotide sequence: TGCGCCAGCAGCCAGATCGTACAGGGAGCCGGGGCCAACGTCCTGACTTTC.

About this clonotype itself: A clone one base away is much larger, so this may be a read error. The rearrangement uses TRBV3-1 and TRBJ1-1; D ambiguous. Looked up from germline, CDR1 is LGHDT and CDR2 is YNNKEL (reference sequence). The CDR3 length is 15 residues. The CDR3 sequence: CASSQENYRYTEVFF. The CDR3 nucleotides read TGTGCCAGCAGCCAAGAAAACTACAGATACACTGAAGTTTTCTTT.

In this sample, this clonotype turned up a few times. V is TRBV7-9 and J is TRBJ1-2; D gene unclear. Trimming cost V 4 bases and J 8 bases, with 11 bases left between them. The CDR3 covers 12 residues. Germline CDR1 and CDR2: SEHNR and FQNEAQ (reference sequence). The chain's CDR3 is CASSSRVVGYTF. CDR3 DNA: TGTGCCAGCAGCTCGCGGGTAGTGGGCTACACCTTC.

This clonotype has a handful of counts. The chain employs TRBV19 and TRBJ2-1, with TRBD2 identical over 13 bases. The length of the CDR3 is 16 residues. Germline values: CDR1 LNHDA, CDR2 SQIVND (reference sequence). The V segment lost 8 bases and the J segment 4 bases; nucleotides outside the gene matches: 8. The CDR3 DNA reads TGTGCCAGTCCTCCCCCGGGACTAGCGGGGTACAATGAGCAGTTCTTC. This gives the protein CASPPPGLAGYNEQFF.

This clonotype turned up a few times. This chain connects TRBV7-3 to TRBJ2-2; 9 bases match TRBD1. V lost 5 bases to trimming and J lost 6 bases; unmatched junction nucleotides: 10. The CDR3 runs to 16 residues. In germline, CDR1 is SGHTA, CDR2 FQGTGA. CDR3: CASSLIPGQGPGELFF. CDR3 coding DNA: TGTGCCAGCAGCCTAATACCGGGACAGGGTCCCGGGGAGCTGTTTTTT.